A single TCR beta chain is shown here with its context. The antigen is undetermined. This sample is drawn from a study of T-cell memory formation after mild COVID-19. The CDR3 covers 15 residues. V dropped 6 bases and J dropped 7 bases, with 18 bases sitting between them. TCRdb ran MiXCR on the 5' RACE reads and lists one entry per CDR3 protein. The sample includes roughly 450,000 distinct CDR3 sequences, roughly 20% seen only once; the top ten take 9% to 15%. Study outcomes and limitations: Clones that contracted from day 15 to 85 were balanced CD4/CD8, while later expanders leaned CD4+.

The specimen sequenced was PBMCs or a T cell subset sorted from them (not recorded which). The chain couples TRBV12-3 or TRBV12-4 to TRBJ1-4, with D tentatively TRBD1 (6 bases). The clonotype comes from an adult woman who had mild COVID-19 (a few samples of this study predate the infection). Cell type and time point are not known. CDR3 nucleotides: TGTGCCAGCAGGACCGTGGGAAGGGGGGGTGAAAAACTGTTTTTT. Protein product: CASRTVGRGGEKLFF.